The next 29 T cell receptor beta chains were all read from a single sample in a study of patients and donors after allogeneic stem cell transplantation. TCRdb analysed the RT-PCR reads with MiXCR anew, one entry per CDR3 protein. The table lists approximately 98,000 distinct CDR3 sequences, approximately 40% of them singletons. The material sequenced was blood, either unsorted or a sorted T cell fraction (not recorded which). These receptors originate from a human donor who was either an allogeneic HSCT recipient or a stem cell or donor lymphocyte infusion donor (not recorded which). It is not recorded whose cells these are; they may come from a transplant donor.

The chain uses TRBV27 and TRBJ1-1, with D hard to call. The CDR3 extends over 14 amino acids. Trimming pared 5 bases from V and 7 bases from J, leaving 17 bases between. CDR1 and CDR2 (germline): MNHEY, SMNVEV (reference sequence). CDR3 DNA: TGTGCCAGCAGTCCCCGTCCATGGATCTTTGAAGCTTTCTTT. Translation: CASSPRPWIFEAFF.

This clonotype was seen a few times. This chain joins TRBV28 and TRBJ1-1, with D possibly being TRBD1 (5 bases). The CDR3 covers 14 residues. Per the germline V gene, CDR1 is MDHEN and CDR2 is SYDVKM. With 8 bases removed from V and 3 bases from J, the gap between germline ends came to 16 bases. The CDR3 spells CASCLRQGYTEAFF. The CDR3 DNA is TGTGCCAGCTGCCTGAGGCAGGGCTACACTGAAGCTTTCTTT. The full variable domain, its missing parts supplied by reference TRBV28 and TRBJ1-1, is DVKVTQSSRYLVKRTGEKVFLECVQDMDHENMFWYRQDPGLGLRLIYFSYDVKMKEKGDIPEGYSVSREKKERFSLILESASTNQTSMYLCASCLRQGYTEAFFGQGTRLTVV.

This chain connects TRBV7-2 to TRBJ2-1, with unresolved D. The CDR3 totals 9 residues. V shed 8 bases and J shed 9 bases, with 5 bases lying between them. Germline CDR1 and CDR2: SGHTA and FQGNSA. CDR3 protein: CASRSEQFF. The CDR3 DNA is TGTGCCAGCCGCTCTGAGCAGTTCTTC.

This clonotype was seen a few times. The chain employs TRBV7-2 and TRBJ1-5; D gene ambiguous. V was trimmed by 0 bases and J by 3 bases, leaving 12 bases between them. Germline loops: CDR1 SGHTA, CDR2 FQGNSA. The CDR3 spans 16 residues. CDR3 protein: CASSLAAGLTNQPQHF. CDR3 nucleotide sequence: TGTGCCAGCAGCTTAGCGGCAGGCCTAACCAATCAGCCCCAGCATTTT.

The chain links TRBV10-3 to TRBJ1-1; D might be TRBD1 (5 bases). The CDR3 sequence is 13 residues long. Between the trimmed V and J ends, which lost 10 bases and 0 bases, there was a span of 12 bases. Germline V gene data show CDR1 as ENHRY and CDR2 as SYGVKD. The CDR3 DNA reads TGTGCCACCGGGGCAGGATTGAACACTGAAGCTTTCTTT. Translating it yields CATGAGLNTEAFF.

The chain recombines TRBV20-1 with TRBJ2-2; TRBD2 agrees at 9 bases. Germline-derived CDR1 and CDR2 are DFQATT and SNEGSKA (reference sequence). V dropped 5 bases and J dropped 6; count of bases not matched to a gene: 7. The CDR3 totals 14 residues. CDR3: CSALTSGASGELFF. In DNA form, the CDR3 reads TGCAGTGCTCTGACTAGCGGAGCATCCGGGGAGCTGTTTTTT.

The chain carries TRBV12-3 or TRBV12-4 and TRBJ1-5, with unresolved D. Trimming took 3 bases from V and 7 from J, leaving 16 bases between them. CDR3 length: 15 residues. For the CDR3, the DNA is TGTGCCAGCAGTTTTCAAGAAGGGTTTGGCCAGCCCCAGCATTTT. It specifies CASSFQEGFGQPQHF.

This clonotype was detected a few times. The V and J genes are TRBV6-5 and TRBJ1-1; D gene unclear. The CDR3 loop spans 14 amino acids. CDR1 MNHEY and CDR2 SVGAGI come from the germline V gene. Trimming shortened V by 0 bases and J by 1 base, and 6 bases separated the two germline ends. CDR3 DNA sequence: TGTGCCAGCAGTTACTCGAACAGGAACACTGAAGCTTTCTTT. Protein sequence: CASSYSNRNTEAFF.

This rearrangement joins TRBV12-3 or TRBV12-4 to TRBJ2-1; D is undetermined. V was trimmed by 6 bases and J by 4 bases, leaving 7 bases between them. The CDR3 has 12 residues. DNA for the CDR3: TGTGCCAGCAGCCAGACTTACAATGAGCAGTTCTTC. Its protein is CASSQTYNEQFF.

The chain links TRBV11-2 to TRBJ2-4; D is perhaps TRBD1 (6 bases). Trimming pared 1 base from V and 0 bases from J, leaving 10 bases between. Germline V gene lookup returns CDR1 SGHAT and CDR2 FQNNGV. The CDR3 totals 16 residues. CDR3 nucleotides: TGTGCCAGCAGCTTAGGAGGACAGCTAGCCAAAAACATTCAGTACTTC. Translating gives CASSLGGQLAKNIQYF.

The chain combines TRBV9 with TRBJ2-3; D remains unclear. The CDR3 has 12 residues. The V and J ends lost 3 bases and 1 base respectively, with 3 bases between them. From germline, CDR1 is SGDLS and CDR2 YYNGEE. DNA for the CDR3: TGTGCCAGCAGCGACGGCACAGATACGCAGTATTTT. This sequence encodes CASSDGTDTQYF.

This clonotype occurred a few times. The chain recombines TRBV4-3 with TRBJ1-5; D not certain. Germline values: CDR1 LGHNA, CDR2 YSLEER. This CDR3 contains 14 residues. The germline V and J ends were trimmed by 1 base and 3 bases, with 7 bases remaining between them. CDR3 amino acids: CASSQAPYNQPQHF. The CDR3, as DNA: TGCGCCAGCAGCCAAGCGCCATACAATCAGCCCCAGCATTTT.

The gene calls are TRBV5-1 and TRBJ2-5; D may be TRBD2 (5 bases). The CDR3 is made up of 16 amino acids. The V end lost 0 bases, the J end lost 5 bases, and 17 bases lay between the germline ends. Germline CDR1 and CDR2: SGHRS and YFSETQ. The CDR3 spells CASSLGTIPSGETQYF. The CDR3 nucleotides read TGCGCCAGCAGCTTGGGTACTATCCCGTCGGGGGAGACCCAGTACTTC.

This clonotype has a handful of counts. The chain employs TRBV4-3 and TRBJ1-6, with D unresolved. V lost 0 bases and J lost 6, with 6 bases in between. This CDR3 has 14 amino acids. CDR1 and CDR2 (germline): LGHNA, YSLEER. DNA of the CDR3: TGCGCCAGCAGCCAAGAACAGCCTAATTCACCCCTCCACTTT. As protein: CASSQEQPNSPLHF.

This sequence joins TRBV12-3 or TRBV12-4 and TRBJ2-5; 11 nucleotides line up with TRBD2. The V gene end was trimmed by 5 bases and the J gene end by 5 bases; junction bases not matched to a gene: 7. The CDR3 totals 15 residues. The CDR3 is CASSEGLAAKETQYF. Here the CDR3 DNA reads TGTGCCAGCAGTGAGGGACTAGCGGCAAAGGAGACCCAGTACTTC.

This clonotype was picked up a small number of times. The chain combines TRBV20-1 with TRBJ1-5; no clear D gene. CDR1 and CDR2 from the germline V gene are DFQATT and SNEGSKA (reference sequence). V dropped 1 base and J dropped 1 base, with 8 bases sitting between them. The CDR3 is 14 residues long. The CDR3 loop is CSARVALSNQPQHF. CDR3 nucleotides: TGCAGTGCTAGAGTTGCTCTAAGCAATCAGCCCCAGCATTTT.

CDR3 coding DNA: TGTGCCAGCAGTGAATTGGTAGCGGGAGCGACAGATACGCAGTATTTT. Translating it yields CASSELVAGATDTQYF. V and J are TRBV2 and TRBJ2-3; 9 bases fit TRBD2. The ends lost 2 bases at V and 3 bases at J; junction bases unmatched: 6. The CDR3 sequence is 16 residues long. CDR1 is SNHLY, CDR2 FYNNEI, per germline.

The V gene is TRBV6-5, the J gene TRBJ1-1; TRBD1 is a possible D gene (6 bases). Germline V CDR1 and CDR2: MNHEY, SVGAGI. V was trimmed by 7 bases and J by 2 bases, leaving 14 bases between them. The CDR3 spans 14 residues. The CDR3 protein is CASTPDSRNTEAFF. CDR3 DNA: TGTGCCAGCACCCCGGACAGCAGAAACACTGAAGCTTTCTTT.

This clonotype was recorded a few times. The V and J genes are TRBV6-5 and TRBJ1-3; D is undetermined. Germline loops: CDR1 MNHEY, CDR2 SVGAGI. The CDR3 runs 15 residues. Deletions cut 3 bases from V and 0 bases from J, with 9 bases between. DNA for the CDR3: TGTGCCAGCAGTTATCGTCTGGACTCTGGAAACACCATATATTTT. This gives the protein CASSYRLDSGNTIYF.

The genes are TRBV4-3 and TRBJ2-5, with a tentative D call TRBD2 (5 bases). Trimming left V 0 bases short and J 5 bases short, with 10 bases between. Per germline, CDR1 LGHNA and CDR2 YSLEER. This CDR3 contains 14 residues. As DNA, the CDR3 is TGCGCCAGCAGCCAAGATTTAGCGTTGGAGACCCAGTACTTC. Residues: CASSQDLALETQYF.

The chain is built from TRBV11-2 and TRBJ2-1; TRBD2 matches at 10 bases. V trimming: 2 bases; J trimming: 6 bases; junction bases outside the gene matches: 1. The germline V gene has CDR1 SGHAT and CDR2 FQNNGV. CDR3 length equals 14 residues. Written as DNA, the CDR3 is TGTGCCAGCAGCTTATGGACTAGCGGCAATGAGCAGTTCTTC. Translated, it gives CASSLWTSGNEQFF.

V and J are TRBV4-3 and TRBJ2-7, with D possibly being TRBD1 (5 bases). This CDR3 has 14 amino acids. Trimming stripped 5 bases from V and 2 bases from J, with 13 bases between. The germline gives CDR1 LGHNA, CDR2 YSLEER. Written as DNA, the CDR3 is TGCGCCAGCAGCAAGCTGGACACCCCCTACGAGCAGTACTTC. Amino acid sequence: CASSKLDTPYEQYF.

The chain's CDR3 is CSVLRHSNTGELFF. The CDR3 coding sequence is TGCAGCGTTTTAAGACATTCGAACACCGGGGAGCTGTTTTTT. This chain connects TRBV29-1 to TRBJ2-2; D not resolved. The germline gives CDR1 SQVTM, CDR2 ANQGSEA. V was cut by 5 bases and J by 0 bases, with 10 bases left in between. The CDR3 covers 14 residues.

J is TRBJ1-2 and V is TRBV24-1; D is ambiguous. The CDR3 contains 11 residues. V shed 4 bases and J shed 4 bases, with 3 bases lying between them. Germline V gives CDR1 KGHDR, CDR2 SFDVKD. The CDR3: CATSEGYGYTF. Here the CDR3 DNA reads TGTGCCACCAGTGAAGGCTATGGCTACACCTTC.

This clonotype showed up just a few times. This chain connects TRBV6-5 to TRBJ2-1; a weak D match, TRBD1 (5 bases). The V end was cut by 6 bases, the J end by 3 bases, with 12 bases between. Germline CDR1 MNHEY, CDR2 SVGAGI. There are 14 residues in the CDR3. CDR3 nucleotides: TGTGCCAGCAGAAGGGGTACAGGCTACAATGAGCAGTTCTTC. It yields the protein CASRRGTGYNEQFF.

The J gene is TRBJ1-2, the V gene TRBV11-1, with no clear D. Germline CDR1 SGHAT, CDR2 FQDESV (reference sequence). The CDR3 totals 15 residues. V lost 2 bases and J 8 bases, leaving 18 bases between the germline ends. The CDR3 spells CASSLHNGATWGYTF. In DNA, the CDR3 is TGTGCCAGCAGCTTACACAACGGCGCAACATGGGGCTACACCTTC.

This clonotype was picked up a small number of times. This chain links TRBV6-6 with TRBJ1-2, with D perhaps TRBD1 (5 bases). CDR1 and CDR2 (germline): MNHNY, SVGAGI (reference sequence). The V and J ends lost 5 bases and 5 bases respectively, with 12 bases between them. There are 13 residues in the CDR3. The CDR3 region has the DNA TGTGCCAGCAGTCCCGGGGGGGAGTATGGCTACACCTTC. Translating it yields CASSPGGEYGYTF.

This clonotype has a handful of counts. The gene calls are TRBV5-4 and TRBJ1-4; unclear D gene. The CDR3 runs 13 residues. Germline lookup yields CDR1 SGHNT and CDR2 YYREEE (reference sequence). Trimming cost V 5 bases and J 11 bases, with 16 bases left between them. The CDR3 bases are TGTGCCAGCAGGGCCGGATTCGGCGACAAACTGTTTTTT. It specifies CASRAGFGDKLFF.

V usage is TRBV7-2 and J usage is TRBJ2-3; unclear D gene. This CDR3 is built from 14 residues. The V gene's germline CDR1 is SGHTA and CDR2 FQGNSA. Trimming removed 0 bases from V and 4 bases from J, with 8 bases in between. The CDR3 nucleotides read TGTGCCAGCAGCTTAGCACTGGGCCCAGATACGCAGTATTTT. Translating it yields CASSLALGPDTQYF.